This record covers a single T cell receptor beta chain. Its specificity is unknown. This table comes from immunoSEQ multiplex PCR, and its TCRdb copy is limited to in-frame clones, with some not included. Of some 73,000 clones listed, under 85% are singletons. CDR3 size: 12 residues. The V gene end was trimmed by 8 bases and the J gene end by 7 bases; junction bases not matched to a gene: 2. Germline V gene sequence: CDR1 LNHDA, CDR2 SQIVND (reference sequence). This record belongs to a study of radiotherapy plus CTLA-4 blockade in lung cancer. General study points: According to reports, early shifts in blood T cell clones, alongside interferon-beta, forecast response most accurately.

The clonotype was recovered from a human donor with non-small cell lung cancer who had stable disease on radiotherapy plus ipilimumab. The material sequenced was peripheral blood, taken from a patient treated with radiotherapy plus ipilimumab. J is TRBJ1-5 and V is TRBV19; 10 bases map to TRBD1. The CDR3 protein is CASRTGGQPQHF. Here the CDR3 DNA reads TGTGCCAGTCGGACAGGGGGGCAGCCCCAGCATTTT.